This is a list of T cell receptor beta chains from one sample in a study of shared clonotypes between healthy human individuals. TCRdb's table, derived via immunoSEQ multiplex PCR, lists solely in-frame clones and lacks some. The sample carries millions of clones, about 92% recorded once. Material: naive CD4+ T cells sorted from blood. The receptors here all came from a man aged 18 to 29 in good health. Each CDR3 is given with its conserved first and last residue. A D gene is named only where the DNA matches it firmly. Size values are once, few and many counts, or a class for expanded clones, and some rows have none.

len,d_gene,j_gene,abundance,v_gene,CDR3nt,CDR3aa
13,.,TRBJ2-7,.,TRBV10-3,TGTGCCATCAGTGAGTCGTTTAGCGGCAAAAAGTACTTC,CAISESFSGKKYF
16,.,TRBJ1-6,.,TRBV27,TGTGCCAGCAGTGATACAGGGCCCTTGCTTAATTCACCCCTCCACTTT,CASSDTGPLLNSPLHF
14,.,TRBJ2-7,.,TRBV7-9,TGTGCCAGCAGCTTCCAACGACAAACCTACGAGCAGTACTTC,CASSFQRQTYEQYF
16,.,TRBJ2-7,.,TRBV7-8,TGTGCCAGCAGCTTAGCTTCGATTGGACAGCCCTACGAGCAGTACTTC,CASSLASIGQPYEQYF
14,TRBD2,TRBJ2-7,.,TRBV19,TGTGCCAGTAGTAAATGGGAGGGAACCTACGAGCAGTACTTC,CASSKWEGTYEQYF
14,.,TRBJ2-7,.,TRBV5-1,TGCGCCAGCAGCTTGGATGTGGGCTCCTACGAGCAGTACTTC,CASSLDVGSYEQYF
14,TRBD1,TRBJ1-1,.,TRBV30,TGTGCCTGGAGTCTAGGACAGGGGAACACTGAAGCTTTCTTT,CAWSLGQGNTEAFF
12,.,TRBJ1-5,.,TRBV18,TGTGCCAGCTCTTCACCTAATCAGCCCCAGCATTTT,CASSSPNQPQHF
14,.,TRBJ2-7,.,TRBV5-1,TGCGCCAGCAGCCTGGGGTCGGCTAGGACTGAGCAGTACTTC,CASSLGSARTEQYF
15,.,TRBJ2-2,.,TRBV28,TGTGCCAGCAGTTCCCCGGCGGGACCCACCGGGGAGCTGTTTTTT,CASSSPAGPTGELFF
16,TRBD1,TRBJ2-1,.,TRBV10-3,TGTGCCATCAGTGAGGGGGGACAGGGTGACTACAATGAGCAGTTCTTC,CAISEGGQGDYNEQFF
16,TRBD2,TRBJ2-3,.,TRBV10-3,TGTGCCATCAGCGCTACCGGGACTAGCGGCACAGATACGCAGTATTTT,CAISATGTSGTDTQYF
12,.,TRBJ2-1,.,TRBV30,TGTGCCTGGAGTGTACTCTACAATGAGCAGTTCTTC,CAWSVLYNEQFF
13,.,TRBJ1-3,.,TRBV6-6,TGTGCCAGCGGGGGGGGTTGGCAGTACACCATATATTTT,CASGGGWQYTIYF
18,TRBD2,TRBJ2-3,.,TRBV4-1,TGCGCCAGCAGCCAAGATCCGAATAGCGGGACCCGAACAGATACGCAGTATTTT,CASSQDPNSGTRTDTQYF
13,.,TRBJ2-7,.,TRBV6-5,TGTGCCAGCAGTTACAGGAGCTCCTACGAGCAGTACTTC,CASSYRSSYEQYF
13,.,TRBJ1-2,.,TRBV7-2,TGTGCCAGCAGCCAGGGGATGGCCTATGGCTACACCTTC,CASSQGMAYGYTF
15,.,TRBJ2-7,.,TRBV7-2,TGTGCCAGCACCATTGTCGGCGGGCCCCTCTACGAGCAGTACTTC,CASTIVGGPLYEQYF
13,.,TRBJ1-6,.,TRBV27,TGTGCCAGCAGTTCTGACAGGTATTCACCCCTCCACTTT,CASSSDRYSPLHF
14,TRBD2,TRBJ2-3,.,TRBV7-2,TGTGCCAGCAGCTCCGGGGGGGCATCAGATACGCAGTATTTT,CASSSGGASDTQYF
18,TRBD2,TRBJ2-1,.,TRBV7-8,TGTGCCAGCAGCCCATGGACTAGCGGGGTGAAAAGGGAGTATGAGCAGTTCTTC,CASSPWTSGVKREYEQFF
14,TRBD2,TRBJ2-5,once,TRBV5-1,TGCGCCAGCAGCTATCCGGGGGGCCAAGAGACCCAGTACTTC,CASSYPGGQETQYF
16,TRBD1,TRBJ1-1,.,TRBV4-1,TGCGCCAGCAGCCAAGTACCCGGGACAGCCTACACTGAAGCTTTCTTT,CASSQVPGTAYTEAFF
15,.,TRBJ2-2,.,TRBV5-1,TGCGCCAGCAGCTGGGCCGGACGGGACACCGGGGAGCTGTTTTTT,CASSWAGRDTGELFF
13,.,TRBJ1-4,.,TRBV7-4,TGTGCCAGCAGCTTAAGGGGGGGTGAAAAACTGTTTTTT,CASSLRGGEKLFF
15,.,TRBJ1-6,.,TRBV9,TGTGCCAGCAGCGTAGGGGACACCTATAATTCACCCCTCCACTTT,CASSVGDTYNSPLHF
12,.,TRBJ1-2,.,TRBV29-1,TGCAGCGTTGTAGGGGCGAGCCATGGCTACACCTTC,CSVVGASHGYTF
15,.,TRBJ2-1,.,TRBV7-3,TGTGCCAGCAGCTTACGTCGGAGCCCCTACAATGAGCAGTTCTTC,CASSLRRSPYNEQFF
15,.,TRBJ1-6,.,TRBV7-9,TGTGCCAGCAGCTTAACGGGGGACCATAATTCACCCCTCCACTTT,CASSLTGDHNSPLHF